What follows are 6 T cell receptor beta chains derived from one specimen sequenced in a study of response to subunit inactivated influenza vaccine. One entry per CDR3 protein results from TCRdb running MiXCR on the RT-PCR reads. The table has a few hundred thousand distinct CDR3 sequences, about 10% seen once. The sequencing here drew on PBMCs from blood, taken about 6 weeks after vaccination. Receptors originate from a man in his fifties who received an inactivated influenza vaccine.

This chain links TRBV7-2 with TRBJ2-2; D tentatively reads TRBD1 or TRBD2 (5 bases each). The V gene's germline CDR1 is SGHTA and CDR2 FQGNSA. This CDR3 region has 16 residues. The V end lost 6 bases, the J end lost 3 bases, and 17 bases lay between the germline ends. The CDR3 here is CASRSEGTYDTGELFF. CDR3 bases: TGTGCCAGCAGGAGCGAAGGGACGTACGACACCGGGGAGCTGTTTTTT.

The chain carries TRBV10-3 and TRBJ2-7; no definite D call. The germline V and J ends were trimmed by 0 bases and 2 bases, with 5 bases remaining between them. CDR3 length: 13 residues. Germline CDR1 ENHRY, CDR2 SYGVKD. The CDR3 sequence: CAISESPTYEQYF. DNA for the CDR3: TGTGCCATCAGTGAGTCCCCAACCTACGAGCAGTACTTC.

The CDR3 is CASSNTLSGISTDTQYF. CDR3 DNA sequence: TGTGCCAGCAGCAATACGCTCAGCGGGATTAGCACAGATACGCAGTATTTT. The chain carries TRBV3-1 and TRBJ2-3; 7 bases align to TRBD2. Germline trimming cut 5 bases from V and 0 bases from J; bases unmatched to any gene: 11. CDR1 and CDR2 (germline): LGHDT, YNNKEL (reference sequence). This CDR3 is 17 amino acids long.

The rearrangement joins TRBV7-6 to TRBJ2-6; TRBD2 aligns across 8 bases. The germline V gene has CDR1 SGHVS and CDR2 FNYEAQ. V shed 6 bases and J 0 bases; nucleotides not matched to a gene: 4. CDR3 length equals 16 residues. For the CDR3, the DNA is TGTGCCAGCAGTCTCGGGACTAGCTCTGGGGCCAACGTCCTGACTTTC. This encodes CASSLGTSSGANVLTF.

This clonotype was observed at least ten times. The rearrangement uses TRBV20-1 and TRBJ2-1, with a tentative D call TRBD1 (5 bases). Germline lookup yields CDR1 DFQATT and CDR2 SNEGSKA (reference sequence). CDR3 length equals 14 residues. V shed 3 bases and J shed 4 bases, with 13 bases lying between them. Here the CDR3 reads CSARVRQPYNEQFF. The CDR3 DNA reads TGCAGTGCTAGGGTCCGACAGCCGTACAATGAGCAGTTCTTC.

This clonotype was picked up a small number of times. The rearrangement links TRBV25-1 to TRBJ1-2; no reliable D call. Germline V gives CDR1 MGHDK, CDR2 SYGVNS. Trimming took off 1 base at V and 7 bases at J, with 10 bases between the two ends. The CDR3 contains 13 residues. Here the CDR3 reads CASSESMSLGYTF. The CDR3 region has the DNA TGTGCCAGCAGTGAATCTATGTCCCTTGGCTACACCTTC.